Shown below are 11 T cell receptor beta chains from a single sample sequenced in a study of blood T cells in healthy people across ages. Together with a sample-barcoded 5' primer, a J-beta primer mix was included in a second PCR lasting about 7 to 12 cycles. TCRdb recomputed calls from the 5' RACE reads with MiXCR, one row per CDR3 protein. This sample yields about 800,000 distinct CDR3 sequences, of which 25% are seen a single time; 3.7% belongs to the top ten. The same data also went into a second study, on T cells of mothers and their children.

What was sequenced was blood. The receptors here all came from a boy between 10 and 17 years old in good health.

The rearrangement links TRBV9 to TRBJ2-1, with TRBD1 as a possible D gene (5 bases). This CDR3 contains 14 residues. V lost 0 bases and J lost 2, with 6 bases in between. CDR1 and CDR2 from the germline V gene are SGDLS and YYNGEE. The CDR3 region is CASSVEGAYNEQFF. DNA of the CDR3: TGTGCCAGCAGCGTAGAAGGGGCCTACAATGAGCAGTTCTTC.

This clonotype was detected only a few times. The V call is TRBV24-1, the J call TRBJ1-1, with a tentative D call TRBD1 (5 bases). CDR3 size: 13 residues. Trimming took off 10 bases at V and 2 bases at J, with 13 bases between the two ends. CDR1 is KGHDR, CDR2 SFDVKD, per germline. The CDR3 region is CATGDGLNTEAFF. The CDR3 nucleotides read TGTGCCACGGGGGATGGGCTAAACACTGAAGCTTTCTTT.

The chain employs TRBV4-3 and TRBJ1-2, with D unclear. The germline V gene has CDR1 LGHNA and CDR2 YSLEER. This CDR3 is 14 amino acids long. V was pared by 1 base and J by 5 bases, with 11 bases between. CDR3 in DNA: TGCGCCAGCAGCCAAGGTTTCGGGGAATATGGCTACACCTTC. Amino acid sequence: CASSQGFGEYGYTF.

The gene calls are TRBV4-1 and TRBJ1-1; D might be TRBD1 (5 bases). CDR3 length: 15 residues. In germline, CDR1 is MGHRA, CDR2 YSYEKL. Trimming cost V 0 bases and J 0 bases, with 8 bases left between them. Here the CDR3 reads CASSQDAGMNTEAFF. Here the CDR3 DNA reads TGCGCCAGCAGCCAAGACGCAGGGATGAACACTGAAGCTTTCTTT.

The chain's CDR3 is CASSVGQTSNQPQHF. The CDR3 nucleotides are TGTGCCAGCAGTGTTGGGCAGACTAGCAATCAGCCCCAGCATTTT. This chain links TRBV2 with TRBJ1-5; D uncertain. V lost 4 bases to trimming and J lost 0 bases, with 10 bases between them. The CDR3 loop spans 15 amino acids. Germline V gene lookup returns CDR1 SNHLY and CDR2 FYNNEI.

This clonotype has only a few counts. V and J are TRBV20-1 and TRBJ1-6; 8 nucleotides line up with TRBD1. This CDR3 is 15 amino acids long. Germline CDR1 and CDR2: DFQATT and SNEGSKA (reference sequence). J was trimmed by 8 bases and V by 3 bases; bases with no gene match: 9. CDR3 coding DNA: TGCAGTGCTAGGGTCGGACAGGGTGACCATTCACCCCTCCACTTT. This sequence encodes CSARVGQGDHSPLHF.

This clonotype was seen a few times. V is TRBV20-1 and J is TRBJ1-5; TRBD1 agrees at 8 bases. With V trimmed by 5 bases and J by 3 bases, 6 bases remained unmatched. CDR1 is DFQATT, CDR2 SNEGSKA, per germline (reference sequence). There are 14 residues in the CDR3. The CDR3 is CSAPTGVLNQPQHF. The CDR3 bases are TGCAGTGCTCCGACAGGGGTCCTCAATCAGCCCCAGCATTTT.

The rearrangement uses TRBV7-2 and TRBJ1-2; no clear D. Germline values: CDR1 SGHTA, CDR2 FQGNSA. The CDR3 has 13 residues. V was cut by 3 bases and J by 2 bases, with 7 bases left in between. This chain's CDR3 is CASSFGVNYGYTF. For the CDR3, the DNA is TGTGCCAGCAGCTTCGGCGTCAACTATGGCTACACCTTC.

The chain combines TRBV28 with TRBJ2-4; 10 bases fit TRBD2. The ends lost 2 bases at V and 1 base at J; junction bases unmatched: 20. Germline loops: CDR1 MDHEN, CDR2 SYDVKM. The CDR3 has 22 residues. CDR3 DNA sequence: TGTGCCAGCAGTTTAAGTCTAGCGGGAGTGGGACCTCTCCCCATTGCCAAAAACATTCAGTACTTC. This codes for CASSLSLAGVGPLPIAKNIQYF. Variable domain in full (rest from reference TRBV28 and TRBJ2-4): DVKVTQSSRYLVKRTGEKVFLECVQDMDHENMFWYRQDPGLGLRLIYFSYDVKMKEKGDIPEGYSVSREKKERFSLILESASTNQTSMYLCASSLSLAGVGPLPIAKNIQYFGAGTRLSVL.

This clonotype has more than one count but fewer than ten. The genes are TRBV10-3 and TRBJ2-3; D is perhaps TRBD1 or TRBD2 (5 bases each). The CDR3 runs to 15 residues. The V gene's germline CDR1 is ENHRY and CDR2 SYGVKD. V lost 2 bases to trimming and J lost 6 bases, with 15 bases between them. CDR3 sequence reads: CAISERGAALDTQYF. The CDR3 DNA reads TGTGCCATCAGTGAGAGGGGAGCCGCCCTGGATACGCAGTATTTT.

In its sample, this clonotype was seen a few times. The chain uses TRBV29-1 and TRBJ2-1; D ambiguous. Trimming took 3 bases from V and 0 from J, leaving 9 bases between them. The CDR3 length is 14 residues. Germline V gene sequence: CDR1 SQVTM, CDR2 ANQGSEA. The CDR3 sequence: CSVDDSVSYNEQFF. In DNA, the CDR3 is TGCAGCGTTGACGACTCGGTCTCCTACAATGAGCAGTTCTTC.